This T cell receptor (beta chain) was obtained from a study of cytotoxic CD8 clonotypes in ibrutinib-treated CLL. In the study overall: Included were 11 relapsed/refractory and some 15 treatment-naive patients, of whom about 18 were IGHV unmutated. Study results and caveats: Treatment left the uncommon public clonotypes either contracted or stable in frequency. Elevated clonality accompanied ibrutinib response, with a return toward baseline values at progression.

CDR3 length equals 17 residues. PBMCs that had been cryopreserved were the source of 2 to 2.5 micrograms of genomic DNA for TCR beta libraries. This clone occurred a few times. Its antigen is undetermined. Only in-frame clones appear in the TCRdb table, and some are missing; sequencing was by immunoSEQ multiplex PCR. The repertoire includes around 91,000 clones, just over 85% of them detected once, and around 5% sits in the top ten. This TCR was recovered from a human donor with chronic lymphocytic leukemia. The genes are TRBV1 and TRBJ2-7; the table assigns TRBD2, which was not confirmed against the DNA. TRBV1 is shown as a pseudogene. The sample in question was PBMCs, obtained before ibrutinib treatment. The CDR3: CTSSQAGLAGGPHEQYF. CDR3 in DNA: TGCACCAGCAGCCAGGCTGGACTAGCGGGAGGGCCCCACGAGCAGTACTTC.